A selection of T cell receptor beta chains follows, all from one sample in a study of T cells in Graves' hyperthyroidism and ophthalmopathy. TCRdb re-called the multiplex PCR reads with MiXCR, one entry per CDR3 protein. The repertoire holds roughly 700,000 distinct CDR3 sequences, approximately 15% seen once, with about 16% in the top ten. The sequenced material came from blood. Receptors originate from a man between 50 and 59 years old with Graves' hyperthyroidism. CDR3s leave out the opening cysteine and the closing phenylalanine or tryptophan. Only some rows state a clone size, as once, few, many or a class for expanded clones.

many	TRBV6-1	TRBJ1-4	ASSEAPPGWDLNEKLF
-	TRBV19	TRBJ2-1	ASSIALLRANEQF
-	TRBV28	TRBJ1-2	ASRMQYGYT
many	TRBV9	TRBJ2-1	ASSASSGSLNEQF
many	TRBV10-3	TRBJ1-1	AISESGQGAPEAF
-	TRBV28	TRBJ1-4	ASRFSGNNEKLF
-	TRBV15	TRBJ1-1	ATSRGSRGMYTEAF
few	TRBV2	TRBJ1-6	ASSQQGADNSPLH
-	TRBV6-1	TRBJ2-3	ASSGTSGSVDTQY
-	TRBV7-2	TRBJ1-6	ASSSNRIVNNSPLH
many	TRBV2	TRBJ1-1	ASTSRGLNTEAF
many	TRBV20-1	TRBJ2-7	SAPDYPYEQY
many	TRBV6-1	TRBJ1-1	ASQRTGVTEAF
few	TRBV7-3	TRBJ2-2	ASSWKVGGGELF
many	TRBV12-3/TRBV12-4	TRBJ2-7	ASSFGLAETYEQY
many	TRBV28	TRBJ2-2	ASSPSHWTGELF